This T cell receptor (beta chain) was sequenced for a study of human CD8 memory T cell subsets (dated by TCRdb to 2020 to 2021). Study-level background: TCRbeta repertoires of stem-like (TSTEM), progenitor exhausted-like (TPEX) and effector memory CD8+ T cell subsets were compared to assess their clonal relationships. TCRbeta repertoires were obtained from several donors, each contributing TSTEM, TPEX and effector memory subsets.

CCR7+ PD-1+ TIGIT+ early differentiated memory cells with dysfunctional, exhausted-like traits were defined as progenitor exhausted-like memory CD8+ T cells (TPEX). Density gradient separation was used to isolate peripheral blood mononuclear cells from buffy coats of healthy donors. The study enriched total CD8+ T cells through negative magnetic separation using EasySep or MojoSort CD8+ T cell isolation kits. For each subset, total RNA was extracted using an RNeasy Mini Kit from duplicate vials of roughly 150,000 sorted CD8+ T cells. The PBMCs were used fresh or after being cryopreserved in fetal bovine serum with about 10% DMSO. CD8+ T cell subsets were sorted to purity by fluorescence-activated cell sorting on a FACSAria III. Results and caveats for the whole study, not just this receptor: Only TCRbeta chains were sequenced, and repertoire comparisons rested on five to seven donors tested with paired t-tests and Bonferroni correction. Based on Chao1 estimates, TSTEM subsets appeared to have greater repertoire diversity than TPEX subsets, which may reflect a broader range of specificities. Although both stem-like subsets shared clonotypes with effector memory cells, the overlap between TSTEM and TPEX repertoires was minimal, suggesting distinct antigen spectra for the TSTEM and TPEX subsets. TSTEM and TPEX subsets showed similarly high normalized Shannon-Wiener diversity, whereas effector memory subsets were comparatively less diverse.

This clonotype ranks as medium-sized (0.01 to 0.1%) by frequency alone, as no count is recorded. It has no known antigen specificity. From the germline V gene, CDR1 is MGHRA and CDR2 is YSYEKL. The CDR3 starts with the cysteine, ends with the phenylalanine, and has 15 residues. DNA was not recorded. The sequencer listed for this sample is NextSeq 550. A Human TCR Profiling Kit was used to prepare UMI-labeled 5' RACE TCRbeta libraries. Every TCRbeta library was prepared in parallel with an identical number of PCR cycles. The original pipeline was this. The number of functional CDR3beta clonotypes in each TCRbeta library ranged from roughly 3,000 to 20,000. MIGEC 1.2.9 was used for UMI extraction and consensus assembly, with at least three reads per UMI being required. MiXCR 3.0.3 was used to extract in-frame CDR3beta repertoires. Each sample was downsampled to 42,000 randomly selected UMIs before diversity metrics were computed in VDJtools 1.2.1. For each sample pair, the repertoire overlap metrics D, R and F2 were calculated in VDJtools using the top 3,000 clones. TCRdb reprocessed the reads and provides one entry for every CDR3 protein sequence; no DNA is given. The V and J calls shown here were made by TCRdb, not taken from the authors' results. This sample's table has entries for thousands of distinct CDR3 sequences. Roughly 15% of the sample is taken by the ten largest.

Recombination connected TRBV4-1 to TRBJ2-2. This receptor was identified in a human donor in good health. The sequencing input was CD8+ T cells from PBMCs. The CDR3 has the sequence CASSQGTITPEELFF.